Sequencing of this T cell receptor (beta chain) was carried out in a study of CD8 T cells in ankylosing spondylitis. Libraries of TCR beta came from quantitative 5'-RACE with molecular barcodes. TCRdb reanalysed the 5' RACE reads using MiXCR and keeps one entry per CDR3 protein. The sample has a few hundred thousand distinct CDR3 sequences, 15% to 20% seen once. The CDR3 sequence is 12 residues long. Trimming shortened V by 3 bases and J by 3 bases, and 6 bases separated the two germline ends. The germline gives CDR1 PRHDT, CDR2 FYEKMQ (reference sequence). In regard to this clonotype: The antigen is unknown.

Findings of the study overall: Disease-linked clones reportedly concentrated significantly in matched ankylosing spondylitis synovial fluid. Past research had described some motif variants in reactive arthritis synovial fluid and blood. Among TCR beta sequences, a motif of under ten highly homologous variants appeared characteristic of ankylosing spondylitis blood.

The chain carries TRBV13 and TRBJ2-7, with no clear D. The source is a male donor with ankylosing spondylitis or in good health (not recorded which). Sequencing used blood, either unsorted or a sorted T cell fraction (not recorded which). The CDR3 coding sequence is TGTGCCAGCAGCTTCGCGAACTACGAGCAGTACTTC. Its translation: CASSFANYEQYF.